A single sample is the source of the 8 T cell receptor beta chains below, sequenced in a study of T cells in Graves' hyperthyroidism and ophthalmopathy. TCR beta CDR3 regions were amplified from RNA. In the first-round RT-PCR of the TCR CDR3, the HTBI primer set was used. Each CDR3 protein is one row after TCRdb ran MiXCR on the multiplex PCR reads. Seen here are hundreds of thousands of distinct CDR3 sequences, about 20% observed once, and the top ten hold 34%. Sequencing was carried out using blood. All receptors come from a man aged 30 to 45 with Graves' ophthalmopathy.

This clonotype was seen a few times. The rearrangement links TRBV13 to TRBJ2-1; D assignment may be TRBD1 or TRBD2 (5 bases each). This CDR3 comprises 14 residues. Trimming removed 5 bases from V and 9 bases from J, with 17 bases in between. Per germline, CDR1 PRHDT and CDR2 FYEKMQ (reference sequence). DNA of the CDR3: TGTGCCAGCAGCCGCGAGGGGAAGTTCAGTGAGCAGTTCTTC. Translation gives CASSREGKFSEQFF.

The V and J genes are TRBV20-1 and TRBJ2-3; D is undetermined. This CDR3 contains 15 residues. V lost 4 bases and J 2 bases, leaving 16 bases between the germline ends. The germline V gene has CDR1 DFQATT and CDR2 SNEGSKA (reference sequence). This chain's CDR3 is CSAIRGSFVTDTQYF. The CDR3 DNA follows: TGCAGTGCTATAAGAGGCAGCTTCGTCACAGATACGCAGTATTTT.

This chain joins TRBV29-1 and TRBJ2-7; TRBD1 agrees at 9 bases. Germline V lookup: CDR1 SQVTM, CDR2 ANQGSEA. This CDR3 has 13 amino acids. The ends lost 6 bases at V and 5 bases at J; junction bases unmatched: 8. The CDR3 protein is CSVLTGGRNEQYF. The CDR3 nucleotides read TGCAGCGTGCTGACAGGGGGTCGTAACGAGCAGTACTTC.

This clonotype has more than one count but fewer than ten. CDR3 sequence (DNA): TGTGCCAGCAGCTTAGTGGGACTGACCACGTATGGCTACACCTTC. Translation: CASSLVGLTTYGYTF. The chain employs TRBV7-9 and TRBJ1-2; possible D gene TRBD1, 5 bases. The V gene lost 1 base and the J gene lost 5 bases, with 14 bases spanning the gap. CDR1 SEHNR and CDR2 FQNEAQ come from the germline V gene (reference sequence). The CDR3 spans 15 residues.

This clonotype has only a few counts. V gene TRBV7-2 combines with J gene TRBJ2-6; 9 bases align to TRBD1. J gave up 6 bases and V 1 base, and 4 bases lay outside the gene matches. The CDR3 is made up of 16 amino acids. CDR1 is SGHTA, CDR2 FQGNSA, per germline. This chain's CDR3 is CASSLVGQGTANVLTF. As DNA, the CDR3 is TGTGCCAGCAGCTTAGTGGGACAGGGTACGGCCAACGTCCTGACTTTC.

The chain carries TRBV10-3 and TRBJ2-7; D might be TRBD1 or TRBD2, each matching 5 bases. Germline values: CDR1 ENHRY, CDR2 SYGVKD. This CDR3 has 12 residues. V lost 1 base and J 6 bases, leaving 7 bases between the germline ends. The CDR3 loop is CAISEWGFEQYF. The CDR3 DNA reads TGTGCCATCAGTGAGTGGGGGTTCGAGCAGTACTTC.

About this clonotype: A much larger clone differs by one base, so this may be a read error. The chain couples TRBV28 to TRBJ2-3, with unresolved D. The CDR3 is 15 residues long. The V gene lost 5 bases and the J gene lost 0 bases, with 12 bases spanning the gap. The germline CDR1 and CDR2 sequences are MDHEN and SYDVKM. The CDR3 sequence is CASSPGRHSTDTQYF. CDR3 sequence (DNA): TGTGCCAGCAGTCCAGGACGTCATAGCACAGATACGCAGTATTTT.

This clonotype was picked up many times. The V gene is TRBV12-3 or TRBV12-4, the J gene TRBJ1-1; 7 bases map to TRBD1. After removal of 3 bases from V and 1 base from J, the junction contained 5 bases not matched to a gene. This CDR3 has 15 amino acids. CDR3 protein: CASSFRTGSNTEAFF. CDR3 sequence (DNA): TGTGCCAGCAGTTTTAGGACAGGATCGAACACTGAAGCTTTCTTT.